The clone carrying this TCR beta chain turned up a few times. Its cognate antigen is unknown. Oncomine TCR Beta short-read sequencing was applied to DNA from cultured CD4+ T cells. TCRdb recomputed calls from the PCR reads with MiXCR, one row per CDR3 protein. The sample includes approximately 16,000 distinct CDR3 sequences, around 52% seen only once; the top ten take around 8.9%. These data originate in a study of vaccination and CD4 T cells after COVID-19. Regarding treatment: roughly 11-day PBMC culture with coronavirus spike peptide pools or control peptides (ViraFEST assay). The sequencing input was CD4+ T cells from blood, cultured in vitro. The sequence came from a human donor who had recovered from COVID-19.

CDR3 in DNA: TGCAGTGCCCCCGCTTACGTGACTACGCAGTATTTT. It yields the protein CSAPAYVTTQYF. This chain connects TRBV20-1 to TRBJ2-3, with D hard to call. Trimming stripped 6 bases from V and 8 bases from J, with 15 bases between. There are 12 residues in the CDR3. Germline V gene sequence: CDR1 DFQATT, CDR2 SNEGSKA (reference sequence).